The rows below give T cell receptor beta chains drawn from one sample of a study of T-cell memory formation after mild COVID-19. TCRdb re-derived calls from the 5' RACE reads in MiXCR, one entry per CDR3 protein. The table lists roughly 400,000 distinct CDR3 sequences, roughly 17% of them singletons, with 20% to 25% in the top ten. Sequenced sample: PBMCs or a T cell subset sorted from them (not recorded which). These receptors all stem from a man aged 18 to 29 who had mild COVID-19 (a few samples of this study predate the infection). Cell type and time point are not known. The CDR3 runs from the conserved cysteine through the conserved F or W. D genes are given only for firm matches.

j_call v_call d_call cdr3_aa
TRBJ1-2 TRBV15 NA CATSEGLDYGYTF
TRBJ2-3 TRBV28 TRBD1 CASSSLDRGKDTQYF
TRBJ1-5 TRBV6-2/TRBV6-3 NA CASSYSPDVYSNQPQHF
TRBJ1-5 TRBV19 TRBD1 CASSPRTGAGNQPQHF
TRBJ1-5 TRBV5-1 NA CASSFDGPNQPQHF
TRBJ1-2 TRBV6-5 NA CASSISGNYGYTF
TRBJ1-6 TRBV4-3 NA CASSQDLGNNSPLHF
TRBJ2-2 TRBV19 TRBD1 CASSVPGQGRAGELFF
TRBJ2-7 TRBV5-5 NA CASSLGQRDYEQYF
TRBJ1-2 TRBV11-2 NA CASGHRLYGYTF
TRBJ2-5 TRBV7-2 NA CASSLRLLETQYF
TRBJ1-4 TRBV6-5 TRBD1 CADRSQGAYEKLFF
TRBJ1-1 TRBV7-9 NA CASSPRRAANTEAFF
TRBJ2-5 TRBV20-1 NA CSASGSLGRTQYF
TRBJ2-3 TRBV3-1 NA CASSQGRGEDTQYF
TRBJ1-6 TRBV7-2 NA CASSSPQGSYNSPLHF
TRBJ1-1 TRBV20-1 NA CSAQRPNTEAFF
TRBJ2-3 TRBV12-3/TRBV12-4 TRBD2 CASSFESGGTDTQYF
TRBJ2-3 TRBV5-1 NA CASSLGGRPDTQYF
TRBJ1-6 TRBV6-5 NA CASSYGLIRSPLHF
TRBJ2-3 TRBV5-1 NA CASAPVAGRTDTQYF
TRBJ2-3 TRBV12-3/TRBV12-4 NA CASRDLVRLDTQYF
TRBJ2-1 TRBV24-1 NA CATSVRLGEDEQFF
TRBJ2-2 TRBV6-2/TRBV6-3 NA CASGRSGELFF
TRBJ2-3 TRBV12-3/TRBV12-4 NA CASSPGRGDTQYF